Listed here are 19 T cell receptor beta chains from one sample, sequenced in a study of blood T cell repertoires in COVID-19. TCRdb's copy holds only in-frame clones and misses some; the assay was immunoSEQ multiplex PCR. Of 400,000 to 500,000 clones in the sample, about 88% were seen once. The sequenced sample was PBMCs or T cells enriched from blood (not recorded which). Receptors were obtained from a woman under 30 who had been exposed to COVID-19.

The gene calls are TRBV6-2 or TRBV6-3 and TRBJ1-5, with a possible D match to TRBD1 (5 bases). Germline V gene data show CDR1 as MNHEY and CDR2 as SVGEGT. With 4 bases removed from V and 0 bases from J, the gap between germline ends came to 10 bases. This CDR3 region has 15 residues. The CDR3 protein is CASSSRQPSNQPQHF. For the CDR3, the DNA is TGTGCCAGCAGTTCTAGACAGCCTAGCAATCAGCCCCAGCATTTT.

The chain joins TRBV10-3 to TRBJ2-3; 11 bases map to TRBD1. After removal of 8 bases from V and 9 bases from J, the junction contained 7 bases not matched to a gene. This CDR3 comprises 13 residues. The V gene's germline CDR1 is ENHRY and CDR2 SYGVKD. In DNA, the CDR3 is TGTGCCATCGGTGCGGGACAGGGGGACACGCAGTATTTT. Protein sequence: CAIGAGQGDTQYF.

V is TRBV7-9 and J is TRBJ2-2, with D unclear. This CDR3 region has 15 residues. Germline lookup yields CDR1 SEHNR and CDR2 FQNEAQ (reference sequence). The V gene lost 6 bases and the J gene lost 7 bases, with 18 bases spanning the gap. The CDR3 nucleotides are TGTGCCAGCAGTTGGGCCCCGTCTTTTGGCGGGGAGCTGTTTTTT. Translated, it gives CASSWAPSFGGELFF.

The CDR3 DNA sequence: TGTGCCAGCAGTTTAGACGGGACTAGCGAGTCTGCTTACGAGCAGTACTTC. It yields the protein CASSLDGTSESAYEQYF. The chain employs TRBV27 and TRBJ2-7, with 10 bases that match TRBD2. CDR3 length equals 17 residues. Unmatched junction bases numbered 11, after V lost 2 bases and J lost 4 bases. CDR1 MNHEY and CDR2 SMNVEV come from the germline V gene (reference sequence).

This sequence joins TRBV3-1 (or the pseudogene TRBV3-2) and TRBJ2-3; D is undetermined. Germline CDR1 is LGHDT and CDR2 is YNNKEL (reference sequence). This CDR3 contains 13 residues. The ends were cut back, 3 bases at V and 1 base at J, with 5 bases in the middle. CDR3 region: CASSHQGTDTQYF. CDR3 bases: TGTGCCAGCAGCCACCAGGGCACAGATACGCAGTATTTT.

The rearrangement uses TRBV28 and TRBJ2-5; TRBD2 aligns across 10 bases. This CDR3 comprises 16 residues. CDR1 is MDHEN, CDR2 SYDVKM, per germline. V was pared by 6 bases and J by 2 bases, with 9 bases of the junction left unmatched. The CDR3 bases are TGTGCCAGCAGGGACTCGGGACTAGCGATTCAAGAGACCCAGTACTTC. It yields the protein CASRDSGLAIQETQYF.

The genes are TRBV3-1 (or the pseudogene TRBV3-2) and TRBJ2-1; a possible D gene is TRBD2 (6 bases). CDR1 and CDR2 (germline): LGHDT, YNNKEL (reference sequence). V shed 6 bases and J shed 8 bases, with 20 bases lying between them. This CDR3 is 15 amino acids long. The chain's CDR3 is CASSSTGVQGDEQFF. DNA for the CDR3: TGTGCCAGCAGTAGTACGGGGGTACAAGGAGATGAGCAGTTCTTC.

This sequence joins TRBV7-9 and TRBJ2-7, with 7 nucleotides matching TRBD1. CDR3 length: 17 amino acids. Germline lookup yields CDR1 SEHNR and CDR2 FQNEAQ (reference sequence). The J segment lost 7 bases and the V segment lost 6 bases, leaving 21 bases of the junction unmatched. CDR3 nucleotide sequence: TGTGCCAGCAGACCTCCAGTTGGGACAGCTGACCTCCGGGAGCAGTACTTC. This codes for CASRPPVGTADLREQYF.

This clone appeared a few times. The V call is TRBV27, the J call TRBJ2-7; D possibly corresponds to TRBD2 (5 bases). V was trimmed by 9 bases and J by 0 bases, leaving 6 bases between them. The germline gives CDR1 MNHEY, CDR2 SMNVEV (reference sequence). The CDR3 contains 11 residues. CDR3 amino acids: CARGSSYEQYF. The CDR3 region has the DNA TGTGCCAGGGGGAGCTCCTACGAGCAGTACTTC.

The sample holds one count of this clone. The CDR3 loop is CASSFSSGLTEAFF. The CDR3 region has the DNA TGTGCCAGCAGCTTCTCTTCAGGGCTCACTGAAGCTTTCTTT. The rearrangement joins TRBV6-5 to TRBJ1-1; a weak D match, TRBD1 (5 bases). The CDR3 sequence is 14 residues long. Per the germline V gene, CDR1 is MNHEY and CDR2 is SVGAGI. Trimming removed 6 bases at V and 4 bases at J, with 15 bases between.

J is TRBJ2-2 and V is TRBV18; the match to TRBD1 covers 8 bases. Trimming cost V 6 bases and J 1 base; bases outside gene matches: 10. Germline lookup yields CDR1 KGHSH and CDR2 LQKENI. The CDR3 totals 17 residues. The CDR3 coding sequence is TGTGCCAGCTCTTACCGGACGGGACAGGTGAACACCGGGGAGCTGTTTTTT. Amino acids: CASSYRTGQVNTGELFF.

Here the CDR3 DNA reads TGTGCCAGCGGTAGGCGGGTCTGGGACACTGAAGCTTTCTTT. Protein sequence: CASGRRVWDTEAFF. The chain employs TRBV11-2 and TRBJ1-1; D uncertain. Germline loops: CDR1 SGHAT, CDR2 FQNNGV. The CDR3 loop spans 14 amino acids. The V gene lost 8 bases and the J gene lost 3 bases, with 16 bases spanning the gap.

This chain joins TRBV14 and TRBJ1-5; D is undetermined. CDR3 size: 15 residues. The germline V gene has CDR1 SGHDN and CDR2 FVKESK. Trimming shortened V by 1 base and J by 6 bases, and 13 bases separated the two germline ends. CDR3 residues: CASSQGQGFGQPQHF. CDR3 sequence (DNA): TGTGCCAGCAGCCAAGGACAAGGTTTCGGTCAGCCCCAGCATTTT. Variable domain in full (rest from reference TRBV14 and TRBJ1-5): EAGVTQFPSHSVIEKGQTVTLRCDPISGHDNLYWYRRVMGKEIKFLLHFVKESKQDESGMPNNRFLAERTGGTYSTLKVQPAELEDSGVYFCASSQGQGFGQPQHFGDGTRLSIL.

The chain has TRBV29-1 and TRBJ1-2; 7 bases fit TRBD1. V lost 1 base to trimming and J lost 0 bases; unmatched junction nucleotides: 14. The length of the CDR3 is 18 residues. The germline CDR1 and CDR2 sequences are SQVTM and ANQGSEA. The CDR3 sequence is CSVEGLDIGQVSNYGYTF. CDR3 in DNA: TGCAGCGTTGAAGGACTAGATATCGGACAGGTCTCTAACTATGGCTACACCTTC.

There are many counts of this clone. This chain joins TRBV24-1 and TRBJ1-2; 8 nucleotides match TRBD1. CDR1 and CDR2 from the germline V gene are KGHDR and SFDVKD. The CDR3 totals 14 residues. J lost 6 bases, V lost 4 bases, and 6 bases had no gene match. The CDR3 DNA is TGTGCCACCAGTGACCCTGGACAGGGTAATGGCTACACCTTC. Its protein product is CATSDPGQGNGYTF.

The genes are TRBV6-1 and TRBJ1-2, with a weak D call TRBD1 (6 bases). V gave up 2 bases and J gave up 6 bases, with 19 bases separating them. This CDR3 is built from 16 residues. Germline V gives CDR1 MNHNS, CDR2 SASEGT. CDR3: CASSEFRVGRGHGYTF. The CDR3 nucleotides are TGTGCCAGCAGTGAATTTCGGGTAGGCAGGGGCCATGGCTACACCTTC.

This chain connects TRBV19 to TRBJ2-3, with 7 bases identical to TRBD1. The ends lost 7 bases at V and 0 bases at J; junction bases unmatched: 7. The CDR3 has 15 residues. The V gene's germline CDR1 is LNHDA and CDR2 SQIVND (reference sequence). This CDR3 reads CASTKGQTSTDTQYF. CDR3 bases: TGTGCCAGTACCAAGGGACAGACTAGCACAGATACGCAGTATTTT.

This rearrangement joins TRBV6-5 to TRBJ2-7, with D maybe TRBD2 (5 bases). This CDR3 region has 14 residues. Germline CDR1 and CDR2: MNHEY and SVGAGI. Trimming removed 6 bases at V and 3 bases at J, with 15 bases between. CDR3 residues: CASRTTQTVYEQYF. The CDR3 DNA sequence: TGTGCCAGCAGGACTACACAGACCGTCTACGAGCAGTACTTC.

The V and J genes are TRBV15 and TRBJ2-5, with D possibly TRBD2 on 5 matching bases. There are 14 residues in the CDR3. CDR1 is LNHNV and CDR2 is YYDKDF in the germline V gene (reference sequence). V was trimmed by 6 bases and J by 4 bases, leaving 15 bases between them. The CDR3 is CATSPGFGRETQYF. The CDR3, as DNA: TGTGCCACCAGTCCGGGGTTTGGTAGAGAGACCCAGTACTTC.